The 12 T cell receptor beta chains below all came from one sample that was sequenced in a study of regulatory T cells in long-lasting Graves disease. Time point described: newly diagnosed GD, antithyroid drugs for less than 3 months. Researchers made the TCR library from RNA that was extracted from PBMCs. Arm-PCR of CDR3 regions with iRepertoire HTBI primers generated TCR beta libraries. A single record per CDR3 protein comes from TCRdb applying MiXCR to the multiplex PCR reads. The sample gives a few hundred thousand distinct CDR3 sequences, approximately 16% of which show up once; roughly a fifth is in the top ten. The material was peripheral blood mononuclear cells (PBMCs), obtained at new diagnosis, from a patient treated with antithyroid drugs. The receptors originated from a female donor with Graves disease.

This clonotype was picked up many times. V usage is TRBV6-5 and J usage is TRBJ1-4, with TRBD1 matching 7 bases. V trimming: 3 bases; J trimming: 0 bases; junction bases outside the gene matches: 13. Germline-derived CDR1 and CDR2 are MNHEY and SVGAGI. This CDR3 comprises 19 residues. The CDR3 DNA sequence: TGTGCCAGCAGTTATTCCGACAGGGCCGCAAGAGCAACTAATGAAAAACTGTTTTTT. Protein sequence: CASSYSDRAARATNEKLFF.

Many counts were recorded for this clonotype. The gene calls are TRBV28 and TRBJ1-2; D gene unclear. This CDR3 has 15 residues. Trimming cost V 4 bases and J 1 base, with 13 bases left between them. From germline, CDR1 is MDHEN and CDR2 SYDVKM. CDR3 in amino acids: CASSSPRTDNYGYTF. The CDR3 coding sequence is TGTGCCAGCAGTTCCCCTAGGACTGATAACTATGGCTACACCTTC.

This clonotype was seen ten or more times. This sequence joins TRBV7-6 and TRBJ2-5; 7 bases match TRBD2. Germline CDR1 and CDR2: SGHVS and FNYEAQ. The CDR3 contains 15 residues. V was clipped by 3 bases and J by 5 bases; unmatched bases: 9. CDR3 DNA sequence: TGTGCCAGCAGCTTGCTAGCGGAACCAGGGGAGACCCAGTACTTC. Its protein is CASSLLAEPGETQYF.

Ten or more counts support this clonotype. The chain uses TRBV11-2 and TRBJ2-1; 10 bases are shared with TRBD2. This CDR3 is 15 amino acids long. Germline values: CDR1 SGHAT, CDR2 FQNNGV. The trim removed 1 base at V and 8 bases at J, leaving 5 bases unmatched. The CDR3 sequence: CASSLGAGGRDEQFF. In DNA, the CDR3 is TGTGCCAGCAGCTTAGGAGCGGGAGGGCGGGATGAGCAGTTCTTC.

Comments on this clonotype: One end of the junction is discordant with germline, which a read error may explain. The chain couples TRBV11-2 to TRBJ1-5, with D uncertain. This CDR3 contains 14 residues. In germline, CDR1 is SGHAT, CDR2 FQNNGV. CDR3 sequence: CVSSLESGNQPQHF. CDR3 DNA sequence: TGTGTCAGCAGCTTAGAGTCCGGCAATCAGCCCCAGCATTTT. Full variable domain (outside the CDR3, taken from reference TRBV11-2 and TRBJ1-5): EAGVAQSPRYKIIEKRQSVAFWCNPISGHATLYWYQQILGQGPKLLIQFQNNGVVDDSQLPKDRFSAERLKGVDSTLKIQPAKLEDSAVYLCVSSLESGNQPQHFGDGTRLSIL.

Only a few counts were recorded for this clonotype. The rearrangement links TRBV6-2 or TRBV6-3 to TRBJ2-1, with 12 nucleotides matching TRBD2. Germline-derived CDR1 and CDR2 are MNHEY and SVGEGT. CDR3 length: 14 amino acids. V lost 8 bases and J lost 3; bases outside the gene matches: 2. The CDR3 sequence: CASRTSGIYNEQFF. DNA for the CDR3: TGTGCCAGCCGGACTAGCGGGATCTACAATGAGCAGTTCTTC.

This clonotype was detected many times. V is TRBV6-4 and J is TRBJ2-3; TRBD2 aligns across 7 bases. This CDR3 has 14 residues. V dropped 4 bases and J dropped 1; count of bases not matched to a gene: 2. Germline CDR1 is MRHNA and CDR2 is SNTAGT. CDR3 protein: CASSAGGGTDTQYF. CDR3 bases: TGTGCCAGCAGTGCGGGAGGCGGCACAGATACGCAGTATTTT.

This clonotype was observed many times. CDR3 protein: CASSGRAFRYTF. The CDR3 DNA is TGTGCCAGCAGTGGACGGGCTTTTCGCTACACCTTC. The rearrangement uses TRBV12-3 or TRBV12-4 and TRBJ1-2; no firm D call. Trimming took 5 bases from V and 9 from J, leaving 13 bases between them. The CDR3 runs to 12 residues.

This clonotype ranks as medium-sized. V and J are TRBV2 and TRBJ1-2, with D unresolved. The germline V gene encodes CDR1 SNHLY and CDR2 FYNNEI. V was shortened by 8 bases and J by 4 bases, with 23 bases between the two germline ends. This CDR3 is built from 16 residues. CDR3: CASVSVGLLSRYGYTF. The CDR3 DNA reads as TGTGCCAGCGTATCCGTCGGGCTGCTCAGCCGCTATGGCTACACCTTC.

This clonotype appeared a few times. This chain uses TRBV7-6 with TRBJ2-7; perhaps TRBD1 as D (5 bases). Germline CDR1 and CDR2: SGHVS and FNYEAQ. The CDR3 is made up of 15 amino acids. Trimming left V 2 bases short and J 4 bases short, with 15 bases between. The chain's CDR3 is CASSLTSEQGYEQYF. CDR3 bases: TGTGCCAGCAGCTTAACCTCCGAGCAGGGTTACGAGCAGTACTTC.

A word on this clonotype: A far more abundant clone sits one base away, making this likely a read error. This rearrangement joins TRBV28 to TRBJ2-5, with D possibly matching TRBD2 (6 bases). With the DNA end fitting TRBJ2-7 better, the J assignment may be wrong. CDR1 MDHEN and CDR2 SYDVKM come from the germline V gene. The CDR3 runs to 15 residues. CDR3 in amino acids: CASSFRGTIRVEQYF. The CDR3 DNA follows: TGTGCCAGCAGTTTTCGGGGGACCATCCGGGTCGAGCAGTACTTC.

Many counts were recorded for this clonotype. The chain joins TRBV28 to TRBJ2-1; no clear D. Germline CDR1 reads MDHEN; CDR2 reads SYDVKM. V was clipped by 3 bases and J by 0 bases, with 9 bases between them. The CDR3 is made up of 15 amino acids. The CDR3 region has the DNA TGTGCCAGCAGTTTTGTCTTAAGCTCCTACAATGAGCAGTTCTTC. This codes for CASSFVLSSYNEQFF.